This is a list of T cell receptor beta chains from one sample in a study of T cells in Graves' hyperthyroidism and ophthalmopathy. TCRdb used MiXCR to reprocess the multiplex PCR reads, holding one entry per CDR3 protein. The sample carries nearly 250,000 distinct CDR3 sequences, approximately 16% recorded once. The specimen sequenced was blood. These receptor sequences come from a woman aged 18 to 35 with Graves' ophthalmopathy. Each CDR3 is given with its conserved first and last residue. Each record gives: V gene, J gene, CDR3 length, D gene, clone size, CDR3 DNA, CDR3 protein. D genes are given only for firm matches. Expanded clones get a size class; other rows say once, few or many, or leave the size out.

v_gene: TRBV29-1; j_gene: TRBJ2-1; len: 19; d_gene: TRBD2; abundance: -; CDR3nt: TGCAGCGTTGGGGGGACCGGGACTAGCGGGGCGAGCTCCTACAATGAGCAGCTCTTC; CDR3aa: CSVGGTGTSGASSYNEQLF
v_gene: TRBV27; j_gene: TRBJ2-3; len: 17; d_gene: TRBD2; abundance: -; CDR3nt: TGTGCCAGCAGTTTATATACTAGCGGGGGGTCCACAGATACGCAGTATTTT; CDR3aa: CASSLYTSGGSTDTQYF
v_gene: TRBV19; j_gene: TRBJ2-7; len: 13; d_gene: -; abundance: -; CDR3nt: TGTGCCAGTAGCATTCAGGGAGCCTACGAGCAGTACTTC; CDR3aa: CASSIQGAYEQYF
v_gene: TRBV7-9; j_gene: TRBJ2-3; len: 16; d_gene: -; abundance: many; CDR3nt: TGTGCCAGCAGCTTCGTTACAGGGTTCAGGCAGGATACGCAGTATTTT; CDR3aa: CASSFVTGFRQDTQYF
v_gene: TRBV11-2; j_gene: TRBJ2-1; len: 15; d_gene: -; abundance: many; CDR3nt: TGTGCCAGCAGCTTCGGGCCTAAGGGCTACAATGAGCAGTTCTTC; CDR3aa: CASSFGPKGYNEQFF
v_gene: TRBV20-1; j_gene: TRBJ2-7; len: 14; d_gene: TRBD1; abundance: -; CDR3nt: TGCAGTGCTAACCGTGGGACAGGGATCTACGAGCAGTACTTC; CDR3aa: CSANRGTGIYEQYF
v_gene: TRBV14; j_gene: TRBJ1-1; len: 13; d_gene: -; abundance: many; CDR3nt: TGTGCCAGCAGCCAAGTGATAAACACTGAAGCCTTCTTT; CDR3aa: CASSQVINTEAFF
v_gene: TRBV28; j_gene: TRBJ2-7; len: 16; d_gene: TRBD1; abundance: many; CDR3nt: TGTGCCAGCAGATACCACCCGGGACAGGCCCAATACGAGCAGTACTTC; CDR3aa: CASRYHPGQAQYEQYF
v_gene: TRBV5-4; j_gene: TRBJ1-2; len: 14; d_gene: TRBD1; abundance: -; CDR3nt: TGTGCCAGCAGCTCCGCGGCGACAGGGTATGGCTACACCTTC; CDR3aa: CASSSAATGYGYTF
v_gene: TRBV2; j_gene: TRBJ2-1; len: 15; d_gene: TRBD1; abundance: many; CDR3nt: TGTGCCAGCAGTGAAGAAACCGGGACAGGGGGTGAGCAGTTCTTC; CDR3aa: CASSEETGTGGEQFF
v_gene: TRBV11-2; j_gene: TRBJ2-1; len: 16; d_gene: TRBD2; abundance: many; CDR3nt: TGTGCCAGCAGCCCTAGGACTAGCGGGAGTGGGAATGAGCAGTTCTTC; CDR3aa: CASSPRTSGSGNEQFF
v_gene: TRBV20-1; j_gene: TRBJ2-1; len: 17; d_gene: TRBD2; abundance: -; CDR3nt: TGCAGTGCTAGAGATCAAGCTAGCGGGAGGGCAGGCAATGAGCAGTTCTTC; CDR3aa: CSARDQASGRAGNEQFF
v_gene: TRBV6-1; j_gene: TRBJ1-5; len: 13; d_gene: -; abundance: -; CDR3nt: TGTGCCAGCAGTCTTCATAGCAATCAGCCCCAGCATTTT; CDR3aa: CASSLHSNQPQHF
v_gene: TRBV20-1; j_gene: TRBJ1-6; len: 13; d_gene: -; abundance: few; CDR3nt: TGCGGTGCCCTAAGGGACGGGAATTCACCCCTCCACTTC; CDR3aa: CGALRDGNSPLHF
v_gene: TRBV20-1; j_gene: TRBJ2-4; len: 17; d_gene: TRBD2; abundance: many; CDR3nt: TGCAGTGCACCTTCTGGGGATAGCGGGAGGGCTCCGAACATTCAGTACTTC; CDR3aa: CSAPSGDSGRAPNIQYF
v_gene: TRBV7-3; j_gene: TRBJ2-3; len: 15; d_gene: -; abundance: many; CDR3nt: TGTGCCAGCAGCCCCACCGGGACGCTCACAGATACGCAGTATTTT; CDR3aa: CASSPTGTLTDTQYF
v_gene: TRBV9; j_gene: TRBJ2-1; len: 16; d_gene: TRBD2; abundance: many; CDR3nt: TGTGCCAGCAGCGTCGGACTAGCGGGGGACGGAAATGAGCAGTTCTTC; CDR3aa: CASSVGLAGDGNEQFF
v_gene: TRBV24-1; j_gene: TRBJ2-3; len: 13; d_gene: -; abundance: many; CDR3nt: TGTGCCACCAGTGATTTCTCCGGGTATACGCAGTATTTT; CDR3aa: CATSDFSGYTQYF
v_gene: TRBV27; j_gene: TRBJ2-6; len: 17; d_gene: TRBD1; abundance: many; CDR3nt: TGTGCCAGCAGCCGAGGGACAGGGAGCCCTGGGGCCAACGTCCTGACTTTC; CDR3aa: CASSRGTGSPGANVLTF
v_gene: TRBV4-3; j_gene: TRBJ1-1; len: 15; d_gene: -; abundance: many; CDR3nt: TGCGCCAGCAGCCAAGATGGGCAGGGAGGGGCTGAAGCTTTCTTT; CDR3aa: CASSQDGQGGAEAFF
v_gene: TRBV27; j_gene: TRBJ2-1; len: 17; d_gene: TRBD1; abundance: -; CDR3nt: TGTGCCAGCAGTTTGGGGGTCCCGGGACAGGGGTGGAATGAGCAGTTCTTC; CDR3aa: CASSLGVPGQGWNEQFF
v_gene: TRBV5-1; j_gene: TRBJ2-1; len: 16; d_gene: TRBD2; abundance: many; CDR3nt: TGCGCCAGCAGCCCCCCGGGACTAGCGGGATACAATGAGCAGTTCTTC; CDR3aa: CASSPPGLAGYNEQFF
v_gene: TRBV5-8; j_gene: TRBJ2-5; len: 15; d_gene: -; abundance: few; CDR3nt: TGTGCCAGCAGCTTACCTCTTGGCAGGGAGGAGACCCAGTACTTC; CDR3aa: CASSLPLGREETQYF
v_gene: TRBV2; j_gene: TRBJ2-7; len: 10; d_gene: -; abundance: many; CDR3nt: TGTGCCACCGGGTCCTACGAGCAGTACTTC; CDR3aa: CATGSYEQYF
v_gene: TRBV11-3; j_gene: TRBJ2-4; len: 15; d_gene: TRBD2; abundance: -; CDR3nt: TGTGCCAGCAGACTTACTAGCGGGGCTAAAAACATTCAGTACTTC; CDR3aa: CASRLTSGAKNIQYF
v_gene: TRBV28; j_gene: TRBJ2-1; len: 20; d_gene: TRBD2; abundance: few; CDR3nt: TGTGCCAGCAACCCAACGGTGAGGACTAGCGGGGGGGCTGGGTACAATGAGCAGTTCTTC; CDR3aa: CASNPTVRTSGGAGYNEQFF
v_gene: TRBV6-2/TRBV6-3; j_gene: TRBJ2-5; len: 16; d_gene: -; abundance: many; CDR3nt: TGTGCCAGCAGTTACGAGGCGACGCACTTCGGGGAGACCCAGTACTTC; CDR3aa: CASSYEATHFGETQYF
v_gene: TRBV12-3/TRBV12-4; j_gene: TRBJ1-1; len: 17; d_gene: -; abundance: -; CDR3nt: TGTGCCAGCAGTCCCCGGCTTTTGACAGGACCGAACACTGAAGCTTTCTTT; CDR3aa: CASSPRLLTGPNTEAFF
v_gene: TRBV27; j_gene: TRBJ2-1; len: 13; d_gene: -; abundance: many; CDR3nt: TGTGCCAGCAGTCCCGTGACTAGAGTCGAGCAGTTCTTC; CDR3aa: CASSPVTRVEQFF
v_gene: TRBV7-8; j_gene: TRBJ2-7; len: 16; d_gene: -; abundance: many; CDR3nt: TGTGCCAGCACCGCGAGGGGGGGGATCGTCTCCTACGAGCAGTACTTC; CDR3aa: CASTARGGIVSYEQYF
v_gene: TRBV30; j_gene: TRBJ1-1; len: 14; d_gene: -; abundance: many; CDR3nt: TGTGCCTGGGTGTCGAGGGTCATGAACACTGAAGCTTTCTTT; CDR3aa: CAWVSRVMNTEAFF
v_gene: TRBV6-2/TRBV6-3; j_gene: TRBJ1-5; len: 14; d_gene: -; abundance: -; CDR3nt: TGTGCCAGCAGTTTCAGGGCCACCAATCAGCCCCAGCATTTT; CDR3aa: CASSFRATNQPQHF
v_gene: TRBV7-8; j_gene: TRBJ1-4; len: 19; d_gene: TRBD1; abundance: many; CDR3nt: TGTGCCAGCAGCTCCCCCCCCGGGACAGGGGGCGCGGGGACTGAAAAACTGTTTTTT; CDR3aa: CASSSPPGTGGAGTEKLFF
v_gene: TRBV5-1; j_gene: TRBJ1-2; len: 14; d_gene: TRBD1; abundance: many; CDR3nt: TGCGCCAGCAGCACGGGACAGGGAAGCTATGGCTACACCTTC; CDR3aa: CASSTGQGSYGYTF
v_gene: TRBV12-3/TRBV12-4; j_gene: TRBJ2-6; len: 18; d_gene: TRBD1; abundance: many; CDR3nt: TGTGCCAGCAGTTCTGAAGGGACAGGGGGCACTGGGGCCAACGTCCTGACTTTC; CDR3aa: CASSSEGTGGTGANVLTF
v_gene: TRBV11-2; j_gene: TRBJ1-2; len: 16; d_gene: -; abundance: many; CDR3nt: TGTGCCAGCAGCTTAGGACGGGGGCCGTTATACTATGGCTACACCTTC; CDR3aa: CASSLGRGPLYYGYTF
v_gene: TRBV18; j_gene: TRBJ2-5; len: 19; d_gene: TRBD2; abundance: many; CDR3nt: TGTGCCAGCTCACGTTCCCATCTAGCGGGAGGCCCCCCCCAAGAGACCCAGTACTTC; CDR3aa: CASSRSHLAGGPPQETQYF
v_gene: TRBV11-3; j_gene: TRBJ1-1; len: 17; d_gene: -; abundance: -; CDR3nt: TGTGCCAGCAGCTTAATAGAGGGGAAGGGGAAGTCCACTGAAGCTTTCTTT; CDR3aa: CASSLIEGKGKSTEAFF
v_gene: TRBV20-1; j_gene: TRBJ2-1; len: 13; d_gene: -; abundance: many; CDR3nt: TGCAGTGTCCAGAGGGGGAGGGACAATGAGCAGTTCTTC; CDR3aa: CSVQRGRDNEQFF
v_gene: TRBV12-3/TRBV12-4; j_gene: TRBJ1-2; len: 15; d_gene: TRBD1; abundance: many; CDR3nt: TGTGCCAGAAGGGGACAGACGACTTTTAACTATGGCTACACCTTC; CDR3aa: CARRGQTTFNYGYTF
v_gene: TRBV7-9; j_gene: TRBJ2-1; len: 16; d_gene: -; abundance: many; CDR3nt: TGTGCCAGCAGCATCTTCGGTAGCGGCACTTACAATGAGCAGTTCTTC; CDR3aa: CASSIFGSGTYNEQFF
v_gene: TRBV7-3; j_gene: TRBJ2-1; len: 13; d_gene: -; abundance: many; CDR3nt: TGTGCCAGCAGCTTATCCTCGTACAATGAGCAGTTCTTC; CDR3aa: CASSLSSYNEQFF
v_gene: TRBV15; j_gene: TRBJ2-7; len: 13; d_gene: -; abundance: many; CDR3nt: TGTGCCACCACCCTGAACAGGGTGGGAGAGCAGTACTTC; CDR3aa: CATTLNRVGEQYF
v_gene: TRBV5-5; j_gene: TRBJ1-2; len: 14; d_gene: -; abundance: many; CDR3nt: TGTGCCAGCAGCTTGAGGGAGGGCTTCTATGGCTACACCTTC; CDR3aa: CASSLREGFYGYTF
v_gene: TRBV20-1; j_gene: TRBJ1-1; len: 15; d_gene: -; abundance: many; CDR3nt: TGCAGTGCTAGTAGGGCAGGGCGGAAACACACTGAAGCTTTCTTT; CDR3aa: CSASRAGRKHTEAFF
v_gene: TRBV19; j_gene: TRBJ2-3; len: 14; d_gene: -; abundance: few; CDR3nt: TGTGCCAGTAGTACCGGGACTCTCACAGATACGCAGTATTTT; CDR3aa: CASSTGTLTDTQYF
v_gene: TRBV28; j_gene: TRBJ2-7; len: 14; d_gene: TRBD1; abundance: many; CDR3nt: TGTGCCAGCAGTTTCCGGGACAGTACCTACGAGCAGTACTTC; CDR3aa: CASSFRDSTYEQYF
v_gene: TRBV3-1; j_gene: TRBJ1-1; len: 14; d_gene: -; abundance: many; CDR3nt: TGTGCCAGCAGCCAAGCAGTCATGAACACTGAAGCTTTCTTT; CDR3aa: CASSQAVMNTEAFF
v_gene: TRBV29-1; j_gene: TRBJ2-3; len: 19; d_gene: TRBD2; abundance: -; CDR3nt: TGCAGCGTTGAAGTGTCAGGACTAGCGGGGGCCCCCCTCACAGATACGCAGTATTTT; CDR3aa: CSVEVSGLAGAPLTDTQYF
v_gene: TRBV20-1; j_gene: TRBJ2-1; len: 14; d_gene: TRBD2; abundance: many; CDR3nt: TGCAGTGCTAGAGAGACGGGAGGGCTTAATGAGCAGTTCTTC; CDR3aa: CSARETGGLNEQFF
v_gene: TRBV2; j_gene: TRBJ2-3; len: 14; d_gene: -; abundance: -; CDR3nt: TGTGCCAGCCGGGACACGGGTCTCCGGGATACGCAGTATTTT; CDR3aa: CASRDTGLRDTQYF
v_gene: TRBV27; j_gene: TRBJ2-1; len: 16; d_gene: TRBD2; abundance: -; CDR3nt: TGTGCCAGCAGCCCTTCTAGCGGGAGGGGGCGGAATGAGCAGTTCTTC; CDR3aa: CASSPSSGRGRNEQFF
v_gene: TRBV12-3/TRBV12-4; j_gene: TRBJ2-3; len: 16; d_gene: TRBD2; abundance: many; CDR3nt: TGTGCCAGCAGTCCAGCACCGGGACTAGAATCACATACGCAGTATTTT; CDR3aa: CASSPAPGLESHTQYF